These T cell receptor delta chains were read from a single sample in a study of gamma-delta T cells after stem cell transplantation. TCRdb re-identified clones in the RT-PCR reads via CATT. The sample consists of a few thousand delta-chain clones, approximately 20% of them appearing once. The sequencing input was gamma-delta T cells. The receptors here all came from a human donor. It is not recorded whose cells these are; they may come from a transplant donor. CDR3s leave out the opening cysteine and the closing phenylalanine or tryptophan. The D gene is left open where the match is weak. Clone sizes are given selectively: once, few, many, or a class where the clone is expanded.

size | D | V | CDR3
. | TRDD3 | TRDV2 | ACDTVGSSNEGSVLGDTGGYTDKLI
large | TRDD3 | TRDV2 | ACDAVLGATYTDKLI
few | TRDD3 | TRDV1 | ALGELRAYWGIKLEII
medium-sized | TRDD3 | TRDV2 | ACDTAASGGYAQGTRQMF
few | TRDD3 | TRDV2 | ACDLTGGYTDKLI
medium-sized | . | TRDV2 | ACDTVRRTDTETAQLF
medium-sized | . | TRDV2 | ACDTVDGYKPVGYTDKLI
medium-sized | TRDD3 | TRDV2 | ACDPLLGDTGQYTDKLI
medium-sized | TRDD3 | TRDV2 | ACDLVLGDTRSWDTRQMF
medium-sized | TRDD3 | TRDV2 | ACDGLLGEMYTDKLI
few | TRDD3 | TRDV2 | ACDNLLLGDPKLI
medium-sized | . | TRDV2 | ACDTVEPSYTDKLI
medium-sized | TRDD3 | TRDV2 | ACDTVLGDTSSWDTRQMF
. | TRDD3 | TRDV2 | ACDTIEAGGYHADKLI
once | TRDD3 | TRDV2 | ACDQLGDRPETDKRI
. | TRDD3 | TRDV2 | ACDKLGDTLETDKLI
medium-sized | . | TRDV2 | ACDTLGEGPWVGDKLI
medium-sized | TRDD3 | TRDV2 | ACDTVQSYGGYDKYTDKLI
medium-sized | TRDD3 | TRDV2 | ACDPVLGDPSSTVTDKLI
medium-sized | TRDD3 | TRDV2 | ACDTMVGTGGLARGTDKLI
medium-sized | TRDD3 | TRDV2 | ACDTLTGGSYTDKLI
medium-sized | TRDD3 | TRDV2 | ACDGVAATGGYDNLTAQLF
medium-sized | TRDD3 | TRDV2 | ACDLVGETTDKLI
medium-sized | TRDD3 | TRDV2 | ACDRLPARVGDPILTDKLI
medium-sized | TRDD3 | TRDV2 | ACDTIITSTSEGDTALGLI
once | . | TRDV1 | ALGELYRLRTEGGPYTDKLI
. | TRDD3 | TRDV2 | ACDTLLSGLGTGGYAWADKLI
large | TRDD3 | TRDV2 | ACDILGDSPADKLI
. | TRDD3 | TRDV2 | ACDAVLGDTRDKLI
large | TRDD3 | TRDV2 | ACDTLGGRIKGDKLI
. | TRDD3 | TRDV2 | ACDPVLGDTSDGKLI
. | TRDD3 | TRDV2 | ACDTLGDTTDKLI
medium-sized | . | TRDV2 | ACDTLLGLSTDKLI
. | TRDD3 | TRDV2 | ACNRLGDLVSSDKLI
few | TRDD3 | TRDV2 | ACDAAATGGYQSSWDTRQMF
large | . | TRDV1 | ALGGSFYTMGLI